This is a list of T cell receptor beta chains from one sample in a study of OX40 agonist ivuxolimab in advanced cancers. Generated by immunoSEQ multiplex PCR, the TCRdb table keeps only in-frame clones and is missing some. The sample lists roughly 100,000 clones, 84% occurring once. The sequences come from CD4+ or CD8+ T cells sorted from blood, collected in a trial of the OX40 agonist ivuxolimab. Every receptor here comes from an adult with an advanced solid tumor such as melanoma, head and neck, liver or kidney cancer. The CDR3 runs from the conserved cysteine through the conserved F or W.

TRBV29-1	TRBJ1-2	CSVGEVGYTF
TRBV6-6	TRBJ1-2	CASSSDRQGYGYTF
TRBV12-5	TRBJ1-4	CASGLTEGSPKLFF
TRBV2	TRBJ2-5	CASSRHRTSQETQYF
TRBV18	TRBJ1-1	CASSPGTGGNTEAFF
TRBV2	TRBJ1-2	CATLRGDGYTF
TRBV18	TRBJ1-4	CASSPDRGPNEKLFF
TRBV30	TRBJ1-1	CAWSVFPTGGKSFF
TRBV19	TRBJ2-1	CASSIGRTGANEQFF
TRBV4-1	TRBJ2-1	CASSQVRGDEQFF
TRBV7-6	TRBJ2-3	CASSLRGGGAGDTQYF
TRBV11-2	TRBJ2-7	CASSVSGGSYEQYF
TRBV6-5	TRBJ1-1	CASSSRGVNTEAFF
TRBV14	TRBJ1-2	CASSQVHSSNYGYTF
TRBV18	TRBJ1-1	CASSPLTGVGNTEAFF
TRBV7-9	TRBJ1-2	CASNWGDYGYTF
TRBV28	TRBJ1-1	CASSPGWAVMGTEAFF
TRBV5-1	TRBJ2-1	CASSKAGGLYNEQFF
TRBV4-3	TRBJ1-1	CASSQELKGTDNTEAFF
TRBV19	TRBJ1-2	CASSTPTGRTARYTF
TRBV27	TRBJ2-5	CASSLMGQGTQETQYF
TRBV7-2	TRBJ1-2	CASSPDSGTGHGYTF
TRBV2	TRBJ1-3	CASSPSGNTIYF
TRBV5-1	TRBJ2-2	CASSPGQNTGELFF
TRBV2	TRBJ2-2	CASSVLGAGGELFF
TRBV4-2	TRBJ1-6	CASSQDPQRGNSPLHF
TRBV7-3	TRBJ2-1	CASSPLSLAGGIKSSYNEQFF
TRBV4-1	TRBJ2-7	CASSQVMALNYEQYF
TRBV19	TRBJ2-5	CASSMGGAGETQYF
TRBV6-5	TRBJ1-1	CASSLFEQGGAFF
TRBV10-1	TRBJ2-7	CASSAVGLGEQYF
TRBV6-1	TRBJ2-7	CASNSGSYEQYF
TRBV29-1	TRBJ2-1	CSVEQGVRNNEQFF
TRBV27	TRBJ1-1	CASSSTPGRENTEAFF
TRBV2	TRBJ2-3	CASRGAAPRTDTQYF
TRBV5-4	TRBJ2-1	CASSLGVGGGLHNEQFF
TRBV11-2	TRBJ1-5	CASSLGAGQPKQPQHF
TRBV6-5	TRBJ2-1	CATRPPSGGGNEQFF
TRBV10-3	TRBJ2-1	CAISESEEGGYYNEQFF
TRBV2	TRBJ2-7	CASSEFLGPSYEQYF
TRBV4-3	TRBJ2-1	CASSQGQTTYNEQFF
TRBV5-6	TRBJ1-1	CASSLLGGTEAFF
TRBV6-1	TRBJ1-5	CASSESWGANQPQHF
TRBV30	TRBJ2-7	CAWSTREQDHF
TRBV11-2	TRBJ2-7	CASSLDQAGGTNEQYF
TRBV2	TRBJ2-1	CATSGRAGNEQFF
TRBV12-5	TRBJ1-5	CASGLGTGGIQPQHF
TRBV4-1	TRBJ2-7	CASSQEAGTYEQYF
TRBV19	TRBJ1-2	CASSIPIGDYGYTF
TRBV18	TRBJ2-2	CASSPYPPRTANTGELFF
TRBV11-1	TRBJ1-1	CASSSQGTEAFF
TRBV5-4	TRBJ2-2	CASSLDRGRELFF
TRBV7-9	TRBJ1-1	CASRPRGGSIENTEAFF